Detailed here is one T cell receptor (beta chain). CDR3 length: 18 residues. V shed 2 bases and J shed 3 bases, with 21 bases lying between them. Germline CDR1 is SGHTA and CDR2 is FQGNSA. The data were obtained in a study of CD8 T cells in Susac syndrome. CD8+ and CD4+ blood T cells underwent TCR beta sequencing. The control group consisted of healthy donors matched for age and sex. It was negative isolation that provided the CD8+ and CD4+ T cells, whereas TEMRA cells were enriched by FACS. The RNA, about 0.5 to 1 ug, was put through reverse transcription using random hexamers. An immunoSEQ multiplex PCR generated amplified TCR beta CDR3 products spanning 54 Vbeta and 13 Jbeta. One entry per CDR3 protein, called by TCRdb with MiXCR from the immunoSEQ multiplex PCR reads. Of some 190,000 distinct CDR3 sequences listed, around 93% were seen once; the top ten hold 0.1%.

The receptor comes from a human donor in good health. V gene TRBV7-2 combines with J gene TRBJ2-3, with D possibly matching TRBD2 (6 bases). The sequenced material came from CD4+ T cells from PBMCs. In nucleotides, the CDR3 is TGTGCCAGCAGCTTAATACCGCTAGCGACAACTAAAACAGATACGCAGTATTTT. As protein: CASSLIPLATTKTDTQYF.